In this sample, the clone carrying this T cell receptor (beta chain) turned up a few times. Antigen unknown. The sample is drawn from a study of T cells in Graves' hyperthyroidism and ophthalmopathy. Study-wide results and caveats: A model using 13 V-J features told ophthalmopathy apart from stable hyperthyroidism. Among thyroid clonotypes expanded above 0.001, most also appeared in blood. A median about 6 months before onset, the model predicted ophthalmopathy.

Uncontrolled infection, other autoimmune disease, pregnancy or lactation led to exclusion. Amplification targeted TCR beta CDR3 regions from RNA transcripts. The TCR CDR3 first-round RT-PCR relied on the HTBI primer set. TCRdb recomputed calls from the multiplex PCR reads with MiXCR, one row per CDR3 protein. This table holds around 690,000 distinct CDR3 sequences, about 18% found once. The CDR3 loop spans 14 amino acids. V was pared by 3 bases and J by 5 bases, with 12 bases between. Germline loops: CDR1 SEHNR, CDR2 FQNEAQ (reference sequence). Sequenced input: blood. V gene TRBV7-9 combines with J gene TRBJ2-3; D might be TRBD1 or TRBD2, each matching 6 bases. The TCR sequence derives from a man between 45 and 60 years old with Graves' hyperthyroidism. The CDR3 coding sequence is TGTGCCAGCAGCTTCTGGGGGGCGCGAGATACGCAGTATTTT. This sequence encodes CASSFWGARDTQYF.